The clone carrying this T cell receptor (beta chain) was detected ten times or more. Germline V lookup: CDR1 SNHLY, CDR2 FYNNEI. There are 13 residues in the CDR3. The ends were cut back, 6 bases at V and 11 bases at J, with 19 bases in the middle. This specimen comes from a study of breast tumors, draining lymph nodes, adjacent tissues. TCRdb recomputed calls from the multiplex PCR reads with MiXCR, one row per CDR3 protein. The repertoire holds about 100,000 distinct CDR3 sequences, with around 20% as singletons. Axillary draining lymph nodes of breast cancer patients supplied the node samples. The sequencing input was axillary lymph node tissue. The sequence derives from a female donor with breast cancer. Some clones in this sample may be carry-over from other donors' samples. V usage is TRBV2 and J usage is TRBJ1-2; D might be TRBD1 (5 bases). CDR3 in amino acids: CASSRGRDDLYTF. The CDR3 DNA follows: TGTGCCAGCAGCCGCGGGAGGGACGACCTTTACACCTTC.